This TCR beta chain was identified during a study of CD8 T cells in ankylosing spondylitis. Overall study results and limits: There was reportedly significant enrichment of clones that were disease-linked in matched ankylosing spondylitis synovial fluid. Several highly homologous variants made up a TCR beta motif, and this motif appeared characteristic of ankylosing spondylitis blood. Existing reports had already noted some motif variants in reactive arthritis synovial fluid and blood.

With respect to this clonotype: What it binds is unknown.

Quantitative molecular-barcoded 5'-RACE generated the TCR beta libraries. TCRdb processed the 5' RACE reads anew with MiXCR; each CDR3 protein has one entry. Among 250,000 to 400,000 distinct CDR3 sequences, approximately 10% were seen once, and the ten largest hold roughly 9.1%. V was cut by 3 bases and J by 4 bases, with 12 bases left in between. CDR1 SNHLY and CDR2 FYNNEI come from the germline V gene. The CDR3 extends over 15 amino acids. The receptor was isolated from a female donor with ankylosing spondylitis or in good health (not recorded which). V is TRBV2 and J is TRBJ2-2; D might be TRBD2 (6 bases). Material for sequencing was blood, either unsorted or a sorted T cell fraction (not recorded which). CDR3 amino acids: CASSDGGAVTGELFF. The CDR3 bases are TGTGCCAGCAGTGATGGAGGGGCTGTCACCGGGGAGCTGTTTTTT.